The rows below give T cell receptor beta chains drawn from one sample of a study of cytomegalovirus exposure and HLA in healthy donors. Some clones are missing from TCRdb's copy, which holds only in-frame ones; the method was immunoSEQ multiplex PCR. This sample yields some 250,000 clones, of which almost 90% are seen a single time; approximately 0.34% belongs to the top ten. The sequencing sample was made of PBMCs. These TCRs come from a woman aged 18-29 years in good health and CMV-seronegative. Each CDR3 is given with its conserved first and last residue. The D gene is left open where the match is weak. A clone size is listed for some rows: how often the clone was seen (once, few, many), or a class if it is expanded.

DNA	CDR3	D	J	V	size
TGTGCCAGTAGTATCATAACAGGGGTGAACACTGAAGCTTTCTTT	CASSIITGVNTEAFF	TRBD1	TRBJ1-1	TRBV19	.
TGCGCCAGCAGCCAAGAAACAGGGGTAGGCAATCAGCCCCAGCATTTT	CASSQETGVGNQPQHF	TRBD1	TRBJ1-5	TRBV4-1	once
TGTGCCAGCAGGGAGGAGGGGGCCGGCACAGATACGCAGTATTTT	CASREEGAGTDTQYF	.	TRBJ2-3	TRBV6-5	.
TGTGCCAGCAGTAAGACAGCGTCAACTAATGAAAAACTGTTTTTT	CASSKTASTNEKLFF	.	TRBJ1-4	TRBV6-5	once
TGTGCCAGCAGTACGGGACTAGCGGCCACAGATACGCAGTATTTT	CASSTGLAATDTQYF	TRBD2	TRBJ2-3	TRBV6-4	.
TGTGCCAGCAGTTTTTTGTTCGGCACCGGGGAGCTGTTTTTT	CASSFLFGTGELFF	.	TRBJ2-2	TRBV28	.
TGTGCTAGTGGTTTAACAGAAATTCACAATGAGCAGTTCTTC	CASGLTEIHNEQFF	.	TRBJ2-1	TRBV12-5	.
TGTGCCAGCCCTAGCGGGGGGCCCCGGGTAGATACGCAGTATTTT	CASPSGGPRVDTQYF	TRBD2	TRBJ2-3	TRBV6-5	.
TGCGCCAGCAGGAGGACTATAGAAGAGACCCAGTACTTC	CASRRTIEETQYF	.	TRBJ2-5	TRBV5-1	.
TGTGCCAGCAGCTCCGGACAGGCTGGCTCTGGGGCCAACGTCCTGACTTTC	CASSSGQAGSGANVLTF	TRBD1	TRBJ2-6	TRBV7-8	.
TGTGCCTCCTCAGGGGGTAATAGTCAGCCCCAGCATTTT	CASSGGNSQPQHF	TRBD1	TRBJ1-5	TRBV27	.
TGTGCCAGCAGTCGACTAGCGGAGAACATTCAGTACTTC	CASSRLAENIQYF	TRBD2	TRBJ2-4	TRBV27	.
TGCGCCACATCACAGGACTACAATGAGCAGTTCTTC	CATSQDYNEQFF	.	TRBJ2-1	TRBV5-1	.
TGTGCCAGCAGTTCCAGCGGGGGGAGCTCCTACGAGCAGTACTTC	CASSSSGGSSYEQYF	TRBD2	TRBJ2-7	TRBV6-5	.
TGTGCCAGCAGCTTAGGAGGGCTCGAGCAGTACTTC	CASSLGGLEQYF	.	TRBJ2-7	TRBV7-2	few